Below, 15 T cell receptor beta chains from the same sample are listed, as sequenced in a study of neurological immune-mediated disorders. Each CDR3 protein gets one entry after TCRdb re-called the 5' RACE reads with MiXCR. The table has 49,000 or so distinct CDR3 sequences, 15% to 20% seen once. The sequencing input was PBMCs. Receptors were obtained from a man in his sixties in good health.

This clonotype was counted only a few times. V gene TRBV6-2 or TRBV6-3 combines with J gene TRBJ1-5; no clear D gene. Trimming cost V 0 bases and J 10 bases, with 10 bases left between them. The CDR3 spans 13 residues. Germline V CDR1 and CDR2: MNHEY, SVGEGT. The CDR3 region is CASSYSIVDPQHF. The CDR3 coding sequence is TGTGCCAGCAGTTACTCGATCGTGGATCCCCAGCATTTT.

This clonotype was observed at least ten times. A much larger clone differs from this one at a single base, so this may be a read error. The gene calls are TRBV3-1 and TRBJ2-1; a weak D match, TRBD2 (6 bases). Germline V CDR1 and CDR2: LGHDT, YNNKEL (reference sequence). The length of the CDR3 is 14 residues. The ends were cut back, 10 bases at V and 7 bases at J, with 20 bases in the middle. Here the CDR3 reads CANRPGAYSNEQFF. CDR3 sequence (DNA): TGTGCCAACCGACCGGGAGCGTACTCGAATGAGCAGTTCTTC.

This clonotype was counted ten times or more. V gene TRBV5-6 combines with J gene TRBJ1-2; D remains ambiguous. The germline V gene encodes CDR1 SGHDT and CDR2 YYEEEE. The CDR3 runs 14 residues. Trimming took 0 bases from V and 8 from J, leaving 14 bases between them. The CDR3: CASSLVGIRGGYTF. The CDR3 bases are TGTGCCAGCAGCTTGGTAGGGATCCGAGGCGGCTACACCTTC.

This clonotype was found many times. The chain links TRBV6-2 or TRBV6-3 to TRBJ2-7; tentative D call: TRBD2 (6 bases). V gave up 4 bases and J gave up 4 bases, with 17 bases separating them. Germline CDR1 MNHEY, CDR2 SVGEGT. This CDR3 comprises 15 residues. CDR3 DNA sequence: TGTGCCAGCAGTTTTACGGAGGGGAGGAGATACGAGCAGTACTTC. Translating it yields CASSFTEGRRYEQYF.

This chain connects TRBV20-1 to TRBJ1-4; D unclear. With 6 bases removed from V and 0 bases from J, the gap between germline ends came to 8 bases. The CDR3 loop spans 13 amino acids. From germline, CDR1 is DFQATT and CDR2 SNEGSKA (reference sequence). The CDR3 bases are TGCAGTGCCAGGCGAGCAACTAATGAAAAACTGTTTTTT. Protein: CSARRATNEKLFF.

This clonotype was counted many times. This chain connects TRBV7-2 to TRBJ2-1, with TRBD2 identical over 8 bases. The CDR3 has 16 amino acids. Germline V gene lookup returns CDR1 SGHTA and CDR2 FQGNSA. Trimming at V came to 5 bases and at J to 2 bases, leaving 8 bases not matched to a gene. CDR3 nucleotides: TGTGCCAGCAGCCCAAATAGCGGGAACACCTACAATGAGCAGTTCTTC. Translated: CASSPNSGNTYNEQFF.

The table lists this clonotype with many counts. This chain links TRBV29-1 with TRBJ2-5; perhaps TRBD2 as D (6 bases). CDR1 SQVTM and CDR2 ANQGSEA come from the germline V gene. The CDR3 length is 14 residues. The ends were cut back, 7 bases at V and 5 bases at J, with 20 bases in the middle. DNA for the CDR3: TGCAGCGCCGGGGGTTCTGAACGAGAGGAGACCCAGTACTTC. Translation gives CSAGGSEREETQYF.

This clonotype was counted ten times or more. J is TRBJ1-2 and V is TRBV7-8; 7 bases agree with TRBD1. The CDR3 length is 16 residues. CDR1 and CDR2 (germline): SGHVS, FQNEAQ. Losses at the gene ends were 2 bases for V and 0 bases for J; bases not matched to a gene: 6. The CDR3 loop reads CASSLLGQRANYGYTF. In nucleotides, the CDR3 is TGTGCCAGCAGCTTATTGGGACAGAGAGCTAACTATGGCTACACCTTC. The full variable domain, completed using reference TRBV7-8 and TRBJ1-2, is GAGVSQSPRYKVAKRGQDVALRCDPISGHVSLFWYQQALGQGPEFLTYFQNEAQLDKSGLPSDRFFAERPEGSVSTLKIQRTQQEDSAVYLCASSLLGQRANYGYTFGSGTRLTVV.

This clonotype was seen at least ten times. The V call is TRBV6-2 or TRBV6-3, the J call TRBJ2-1, with D possibly being TRBD2 (5 bases). Looked up from germline, CDR1 is MNHEY and CDR2 is SVGEGT. The V end lost 6 bases, the J end lost 10 bases, and 19 bases lay between the germline ends. The length of the CDR3 is 14 residues. The CDR3 DNA sequence: TGTGCCAGCAGACCGGGAATCCCCCTGAAGGAGCAGTTCTTC. It specifies CASRPGIPLKEQFF.

This clonotype has a count of ten or more. This chain uses TRBV7-9 with TRBJ2-1; 7 bases agree with TRBD1. Germline assignment: CDR1 SEHNR and CDR2 FQNEAQ (reference sequence). The CDR3 runs to 11 residues. The V segment lost 5 bases and the J segment 8 bases; nucleotides outside the gene matches: 0. CDR3 amino acids: CASSQGDEQFF. In DNA form, the CDR3 reads TGTGCCAGCAGCCAGGGGGATGAGCAGTTCTTC.

The chain recombines TRBV19 with TRBJ2-7; tentative D call: TRBD2 (6 bases). The CDR3 has 15 amino acids. The V and J ends lost 7 bases and 5 bases respectively, with 21 bases between them. Per germline, CDR1 LNHDA and CDR2 SQIVND (reference sequence). CDR3 sequence reads: CASIGAGVRGNEQYF. DNA of the CDR3: TGTGCCAGTATCGGAGCGGGCGTCCGCGGGAACGAGCAGTACTTC. The whole variable domain, filled in from reference TRBV19 and TRBJ2-7, reads DGGITQSPKYLFRKEGQNVTLSCEQNLNHDAMYWYRQDPGQGLRLIYYSQIVNDFQKGDIAEGYSVSREKKESFPLTVTSAQKNPTAFYLCASIGAGVRGNEQYFGPGTRLTVT.

In its sample, this clonotype was seen many times. The CDR3 is CASSLELAGGYEQYF. For the CDR3, the DNA is TGCGCCAGCAGCTTGGAACTAGCCGGGGGGTACGAGCAGTACTTC. V is TRBV5-1 and J is TRBJ2-7; TRBD2 agrees at 7 bases. Germline V gives CDR1 SGHRS, CDR2 YFSETQ. The CDR3 spans 15 residues. Trimming cost V 0 bases and J 4 bases; bases outside gene matches: 7.

This clonotype was observed many times. V gene TRBV7-2 combines with J gene TRBJ2-1, with D perhaps TRBD2 (5 bases). In germline, CDR1 is SGHTA, CDR2 FQGNSA. Trimming left V 3 bases short and J 2 bases short, with 11 bases between. This CDR3 is built from 15 residues. The CDR3 loop is CASSFGGSAYNEQFF. The CDR3 nucleotides read TGTGCCAGCAGCTTTGGTGGTAGCGCCTACAATGAGCAGTTCTTC.

CDR3 DNA sequence: TGTGCCAGCTCTCTAACTAGCGGGAGTACCTACGAGCAGTACTTC. Its translation: CASSLTSGSTYEQYF. The rearrangement links TRBV18 to TRBJ2-7; 11 nucleotides align to TRBD2. The V gene's germline CDR1 is KGHSH and CDR2 LQKENI. The length of the CDR3 is 15 residues. Trimming cost V 6 bases and J 2 bases; bases outside gene matches: 6.

For this clonotype: The junction differs from germline at one of its ends, possibly a read error. This chain joins TRBV6-1 and TRBJ2-1; D possibly uses TRBD1 or TRBD2 (5 bases each). This CDR3 has 14 residues. Germline V CDR1 and CDR2: MNHNS, SASEGT. CDR3 DNA: TGTGCCAGCGGTGACAGAGGGTCCTACAATGAGCAGTTCTTC. This gives the protein CASGDRGSYNEQFF.